The text below deals with one T cell receptor beta chain. One Seattle source followed patients from active infection through their disease course. Germline V gene sequence: CDR1 SGHNT, CDR2 YENEEA. With 3 bases removed from V and 3 bases from J, the gap between germline ends came to 13 bases. The CDR3 runs 15 residues. The data are from a study of blood T cell repertoires in COVID-19. Study-wide background: Sample material is recorded as cDNA or gDNA derived from T cells, B-cell-depleted T cells, or PBMCs.

The data were produced by immunoSEQ multiplex PCR, yet TCRdb's version contains in-frame clones alone and is incomplete. The sample has roughly 130,000 clones, about 88% seen once. What was sequenced was peripheral blood. The sequence derives from a man in his fifties or sixties with COVID-19, enrolled during active disease. This chain connects TRBV11-3 to TRBJ2-3, with D possibly being TRBD2 (6 bases). CDR3 region: CASSFDGSETDTQYF. As DNA, the CDR3 is TGTGCCAGCAGCTTTGACGGGAGTGAGACAGATACGCAGTATTTT.